The text below deals with one T cell receptor beta chain. Antigen unknown. The data were obtained in a study of a mutant IDH1 vaccine in newly diagnosed glioma. About the study: Vaccinations were initiated 4-6 weeks following radiotherapy alone, or were given together with temozolomide cycles. The earlier regimen, radiotherapy, temozolomide, or both, was most often both.

Noted time point: week 23, last vaccination. A 20-mer mutant IDH1 peptide at 300 ug was injected subcutaneously with topical imiquimod. CDR3 length: 14 amino acids. Germline CDR1 reads LNHDA; CDR2 reads SQIVND (reference sequence). V shed 6 bases and J 5 bases; nucleotides not matched to a gene: 9. Study-wide results and limits: Vaccination elicited immune responses in 93.3% of patients.

Assay used: immunoSEQ multiplex PCR; TCRdb lists only in-frame clones, some missing. This repertoire shows more than 55,000 clones, roughly three quarters found once; its top ten account for approximately 8.1%. V is TRBV19 and J is TRBJ1-1; 7 bases align to TRBD1. Here the sequenced sample was PBMCs, taken from a glioma patient whose treatment included an IDH1 peptide vaccine. The sequence derives from a middle-aged woman with glioma. Some clones in this sample may be carry-over from other donors' samples. The CDR3 spells CASRGDRVKTEAFF. In nucleotides, the CDR3 is TGTGCCAGTAGAGGCGACAGGGTAAAAACTGAAGCTTTCTTT.